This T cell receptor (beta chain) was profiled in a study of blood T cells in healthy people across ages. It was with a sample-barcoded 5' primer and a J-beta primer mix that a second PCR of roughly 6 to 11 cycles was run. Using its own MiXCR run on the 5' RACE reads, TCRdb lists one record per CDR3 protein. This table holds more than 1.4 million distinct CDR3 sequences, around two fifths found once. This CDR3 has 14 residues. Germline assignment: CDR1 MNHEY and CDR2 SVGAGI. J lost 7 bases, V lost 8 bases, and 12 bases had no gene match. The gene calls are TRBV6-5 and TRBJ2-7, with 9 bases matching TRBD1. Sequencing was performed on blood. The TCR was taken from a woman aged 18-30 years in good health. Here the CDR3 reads CASRGTGSYNEQYF. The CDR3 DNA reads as TGTGCCAGCCGGGGGACAGGGTCCTACAATGAGCAGTACTTC.